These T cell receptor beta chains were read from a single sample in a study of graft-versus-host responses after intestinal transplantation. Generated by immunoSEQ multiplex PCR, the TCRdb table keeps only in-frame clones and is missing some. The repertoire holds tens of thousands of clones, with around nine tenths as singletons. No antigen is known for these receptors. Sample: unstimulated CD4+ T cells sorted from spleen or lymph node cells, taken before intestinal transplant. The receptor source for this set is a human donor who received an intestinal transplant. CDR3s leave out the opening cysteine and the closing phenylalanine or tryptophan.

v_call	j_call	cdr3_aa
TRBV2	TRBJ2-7	ASSDRWKVEQY
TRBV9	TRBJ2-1	ASSVGPPSYNEQF
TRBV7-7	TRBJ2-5	ASSQSYSISPGQGEETQY
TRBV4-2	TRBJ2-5	ASSLGTSGSGKTQY
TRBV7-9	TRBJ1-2	ASILTTGTDYGYT
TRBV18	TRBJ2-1	ASSPPLGAGGSRYNEQF
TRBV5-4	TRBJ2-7	ASSFGGTDSSYEQY
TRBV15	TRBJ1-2	ATSRGGQVGGYT
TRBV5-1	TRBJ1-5	ASSLEGVDPNQPQH
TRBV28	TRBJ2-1	GVGLAGVYNEQF
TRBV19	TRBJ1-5	ASSIDRGRKSNQPQH
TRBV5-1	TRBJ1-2	ASSWDRDRHYGYT
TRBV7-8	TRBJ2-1	ASSPRTSGRAPNEQF
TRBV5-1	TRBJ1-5	ASSPTGSFRQPQH
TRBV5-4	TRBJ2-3	ASSLGTATDTQY
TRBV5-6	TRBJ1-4	ASSSLPRGVNEKLF
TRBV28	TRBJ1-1	ASSAQRRVVNTEAF
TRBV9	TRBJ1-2	ASSVEPGGSYGYT
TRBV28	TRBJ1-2	ASSPQVSQGT
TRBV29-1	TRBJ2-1	SVLPSGRGGYNEQF
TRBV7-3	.	ASSLLDSSSSYEQY
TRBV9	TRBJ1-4	ASSPQVFNEKLF
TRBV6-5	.	ASSYRGRYEQY
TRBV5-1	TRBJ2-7	ASSLQREYHEQY
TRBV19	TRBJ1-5	ASSMRTGWQPQH
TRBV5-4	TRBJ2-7	ASSPALGDEQY
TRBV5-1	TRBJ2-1	ASSFSGTRSYNEQF
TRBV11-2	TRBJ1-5	ASSLGANQPQH
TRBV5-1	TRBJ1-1	ASSKPPGDGNTEAF
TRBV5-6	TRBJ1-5	ASSYRGSDQPQH
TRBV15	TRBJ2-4	ATSRDLIAGVSY
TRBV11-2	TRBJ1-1	ASSLAGRGSAF
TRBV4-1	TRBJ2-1	ASSQDYGMPILNEQF
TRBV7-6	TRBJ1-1	ASSLRQDTEAF
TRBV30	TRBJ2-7	AWTGDRVTYEQY
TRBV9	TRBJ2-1	ASSVLGQGGYNEQF
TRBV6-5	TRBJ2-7	ATGTVSYEQY
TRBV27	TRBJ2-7	ASSSPPTTRQY
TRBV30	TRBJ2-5	AWSIRLAGKTQY
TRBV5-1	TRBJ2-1	ASSGGTSANNEQF
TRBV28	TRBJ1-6	ASSFTSSPLH
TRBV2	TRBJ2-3	ASNARTSGIADTQY
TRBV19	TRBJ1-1	ASTDSRGRVNTEAF
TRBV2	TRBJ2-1	ASNPDRSSYNEQF
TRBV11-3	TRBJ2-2	ASSRRAGELF